Here is one T cell receptor (beta chain) with its context. Its antigen is as yet unknown. PCR was performed a second time for about 7 to 12 cycles using a sample-barcoded 5' primer and a J-beta primer mix. The authors tagged each cDNA molecule using a template-switch adaptor with 12 random nucleotides. TCRdb ran MiXCR on the 5' RACE reads and lists one entry per CDR3 protein. This table has hundreds of thousands of distinct CDR3 sequences, 58% appearing once. This record belongs to a study of blood T cells in healthy people across ages. Study-wide points: Donor CMV status was unknown, possibly confounding expanded clonotype changes. Significant beta diversity loss was already apparent by age roughly 40, declining roughly linearly.

The V end was cut by 1 base, the J end by 6 bases, with 19 bases between. This CDR3 region has 16 residues. The V gene's germline CDR1 is DFQATT and CDR2 SNEGSKA (reference sequence). Sequencing was performed on blood. This chain connects TRBV20-1 to TRBJ2-1; a possible D gene is TRBD2 (5 bases). The clonotype comes from a man under 40 in good health. This CDR3 reads CSARVLRGITGNEQFF. CDR3 DNA sequence: TGCAGTGCTAGAGTGTTGAGAGGGATTACCGGCAATGAGCAGTTCTTC.